The 12 T cell receptor delta chains below were found in one sample sequenced in a study of gamma-delta T cells after stem cell transplantation. TCRdb reanalysed the RT-PCR reads via CATT. The data hold about 2,300 delta-chain clones, with approximately 3.5% observed a single time. Sequencing was done on a sample of gamma-delta T cells. The receptors originated from a human donor. It is not recorded whose cells these are; they may come from a transplant donor.

In its sample, this clone was seen a few times. A much larger clone differs by one base, so this may be a read error. The sample contains more than one DNA sequence encoding this CDR3. The chain's CDR3 is CALGEPPPPLLLWPSYTDKLIF. The CDR3 DNA follows: TGTGCTCTTGGGGAACCTCCCCCACCCCTCCTTCTTTGGCCATCGTACACCGATAAACTCATCTTT. The chain is built from TRDV1 and TRDJ1; tentatively, D is TRDD2 (5 bases). The germline gives CDR1 TSWWSYY, CDR2 QGS. The CDR3 contains 22 residues. The germline V and J ends were trimmed by 1 base and 0 bases, with 30 bases remaining between them.

By share, this clone ranks as medium-sized. A far larger clone is just one base off, so this is likely a read error. Other DNA sequences in this specimen translate into the identical CDR3. V is TRDV2 and J is TRDJ3; 7 bases align to TRDD3. The CDR3 has 25 residues. Unmatched junction bases numbered 26, after V lost 0 bases and J lost 1 base. Germline V lookup: CDR1 GEAIGNYY, CDR2 EKD. CDR3 loop: CACDTVSGWGTPLRLSSWDTRQMFF. CDR3 bases: TGTGCCTGTGACACCGTGAGTGGATGGGGGACCCCACTTCGTTTATCGTCCTGGGACACCCGACAGATGTTTTTC.

In this sample, this clone is medium-sized (0.01 to 0.1%). The J gene is TRDJ1, the V gene TRDV1; 9 bases fit TRDD3. CDR1 TSWWSYY and CDR2 QGS come from the germline V gene. The CDR3 runs 20 residues. J gave up 4 bases and V 4 bases, and 22 bases lay outside the gene matches. The CDR3 nucleotides read TGTGCTCTTGGGGGAGAAATTACGTTGACTGGGGATACGGCCCACGATAAACTCATCTTT. Protein product: CALGGEITLTGDTAHDKLIF.

V and J are TRDV2 and TRDJ1, with 10 bases fitting TRDD3. CDR1 is GEAIGNYY, CDR2 EKD, per germline. V gave up 2 bases and J gave up 1 base; unmatched junction bases: 6. CDR3 length: 16 residues. The CDR3 protein is CACDNLGDRCTDKLIF. In nucleotides, the CDR3 is TGTGCCTGTGACAATCTGGGGGATAGGTGCACCGATAAACTCATCTTT.

The CDR3 is CALGPHRDLLEGPLHWGIRADKLIF. The CDR3 DNA is TGTGCTCTTGGGCCCCATAGGGACTTACTTGAAGGACCCCTGCACTGGGGGATACGCGCCGATAAACTCATCTTT. The V call is TRDV1, the J call TRDJ1; 13 bases line up with TRDD3. The CDR3 is 25 amino acids. Germline lookup yields CDR1 TSWWSYY and CDR2 QGS. The trim removed 5 bases at V and 3 bases at J, leaving 33 bases unmatched.

As concerns this clone: The protein TCRdb lists belongs to a much larger clone and differs from this DNA's translation at residue 10, which points to a read error; the protein shown is made from the DNA. This chain links TRDV1 with TRDJ1; D remains ambiguous. The V and J ends lost 1 base and 0 bases respectively, with 30 bases between them. CDR3 length equals 22 residues. The V gene's germline CDR1 is TSWWSYY and CDR2 QGS. Here the CDR3 DNA reads TGTGCTCTTGGGGAACCTCCCCCACCCTTTCTTCTTTGGCCATCGTACACCGATAAACTCATCTTT. Residues: CALGEPPPPFLLWPSYTDKLIF.

By its share, this clone is medium-sized. The chain uses TRDV2 and TRDJ1; no definite D call. CDR3 length: 15 amino acids. Trimming removed 0 bases from V and 2 bases from J, with 12 bases in between. The germline CDR1 and CDR2 sequences are GEAIGNYY and EKD. CDR3 in amino acids: CACDTIRPRTDKLIF. The CDR3 DNA reads as TGTGCCTGTGACACCATTCGCCCTCGGACCGATAAACTCATCTTT.

By share, this clone ranks as medium-sized. The CDR3: CACDGMLGDNTDKLIF. The CDR3 nucleotides are TGTGCCTGTGACGGCATGCTGGGGGATAACACCGATAAACTCATCTTT. The chain recombines TRDV2 with TRDJ1, with 10 bases fitting TRDD3. Germline V CDR1 and CDR2: GEAIGNYY, EKD. The CDR3 has 16 residues. Losses at the gene ends were 3 bases for V and 0 bases for J; bases not matched to a gene: 6.

By frequency in the sample, this clone is large (0.1 to 1%). This sample also contains other DNA sequences that code for the same CDR3. This sequence joins TRDV3 and TRDJ1, with D tentatively TRDD2 or TRDD3 (7 bases each). The CDR3 extends over 19 amino acids. Germline CDR1 and CDR2: TVYSNPD and GDNSRS (reference sequence). The CDR3: CALGASYPSWPLDDDKLIF. The CDR3 DNA is TGTGCTCTGGGGGCTTCCTATCCTAGCTGGCCCCTGGATGACGATAAACTCATCTTT.

This clone was counted a few times. Given a much more abundant clone one base away, this may be a read error. The sample contains more than one DNA sequence encoding this CDR3. V and J are TRDV2 and TRDJ1; D assignment may be TRDD1 or TRDD3 (7 bases each). The CDR3 sequence is 17 residues long. Germline V CDR1 and CDR2: GEAIGNYY, EKD. This CDR3 is CACDKLGEIAYTDKLIF. CDR3 DNA sequence: TGCGCCTGTGACAAGTTGGGGGAAATAGCGTACACCGATAAACTCATCTTT.

Points on this clone: TCRdb lists the protein of a much larger clone for this DNA, which differs at residue 3, so this is likely a read error; the protein given here is translated from the DNA itself. The chain joins TRDV2 to TRDJ3; D not certain. Germline V gives CDR1 GEAIGNYY, CDR2 EKD. The CDR3 length is 17 residues. CDR3 DNA sequence: TGTGCCCGTGACACCTTGCGGGAGTCCTGGGACACCCGACAGATGTTTTTC. Residues: CARDTLRESWDTRQMFF.

This clone is judged medium-sized. This likely traces to a read error, being one base from a far larger clone. In nucleotides, the CDR3 is TGTGCTCTTGGGGGACCAGGCCCCTGTACTGGGGGATGTGGGAGACTCATCTTT. It encodes CALGGPGPCTGGCGRLIF. This chain uses TRDV1 with TRDJ1; 10 bases are a match to TRDD3. This CDR3 region has 18 residues. The J segment lost 10 bases and the V segment lost 4 bases, leaving 21 bases of the junction unmatched. Germline assignment: CDR1 TSWWSYY and CDR2 QGS.